This T cell receptor (beta chain) was found in a study of blood T cell repertoires in COVID-19. Across the study: Donors in the United States, Italy and Spain gave samples during acute or convalescent COVID-19.

A note on this clone: The same CDR3 can be traced to other DNA sequences in this sample.

The CDR3 spans 14 residues. V shed 3 bases and J 5 bases; nucleotides not matched to a gene: 3. Germline V gene sequence: CDR1 LNHDA, CDR2 SQIVND (reference sequence). The protocol was immunoSEQ multiplex PCR, while the TCRdb copy is restricted to in-frame clones and leaves out a portion. The sample holds about 280,000 clones, roughly 85% seen once. Sequenced input: PBMCs or T cells enriched from blood (not recorded which). The TCR originated in a woman in her fifties or sixties who had recovered from COVID-19. The chain has TRBV19 and TRBJ1-2, with TRBD1 matching 10 bases. Here the CDR3 DNA reads TGTGCCAGTAGTATTCCGGGACAGGGGTATGGCTACACCTTC. Translated: CASSIPGQGYGYTF.